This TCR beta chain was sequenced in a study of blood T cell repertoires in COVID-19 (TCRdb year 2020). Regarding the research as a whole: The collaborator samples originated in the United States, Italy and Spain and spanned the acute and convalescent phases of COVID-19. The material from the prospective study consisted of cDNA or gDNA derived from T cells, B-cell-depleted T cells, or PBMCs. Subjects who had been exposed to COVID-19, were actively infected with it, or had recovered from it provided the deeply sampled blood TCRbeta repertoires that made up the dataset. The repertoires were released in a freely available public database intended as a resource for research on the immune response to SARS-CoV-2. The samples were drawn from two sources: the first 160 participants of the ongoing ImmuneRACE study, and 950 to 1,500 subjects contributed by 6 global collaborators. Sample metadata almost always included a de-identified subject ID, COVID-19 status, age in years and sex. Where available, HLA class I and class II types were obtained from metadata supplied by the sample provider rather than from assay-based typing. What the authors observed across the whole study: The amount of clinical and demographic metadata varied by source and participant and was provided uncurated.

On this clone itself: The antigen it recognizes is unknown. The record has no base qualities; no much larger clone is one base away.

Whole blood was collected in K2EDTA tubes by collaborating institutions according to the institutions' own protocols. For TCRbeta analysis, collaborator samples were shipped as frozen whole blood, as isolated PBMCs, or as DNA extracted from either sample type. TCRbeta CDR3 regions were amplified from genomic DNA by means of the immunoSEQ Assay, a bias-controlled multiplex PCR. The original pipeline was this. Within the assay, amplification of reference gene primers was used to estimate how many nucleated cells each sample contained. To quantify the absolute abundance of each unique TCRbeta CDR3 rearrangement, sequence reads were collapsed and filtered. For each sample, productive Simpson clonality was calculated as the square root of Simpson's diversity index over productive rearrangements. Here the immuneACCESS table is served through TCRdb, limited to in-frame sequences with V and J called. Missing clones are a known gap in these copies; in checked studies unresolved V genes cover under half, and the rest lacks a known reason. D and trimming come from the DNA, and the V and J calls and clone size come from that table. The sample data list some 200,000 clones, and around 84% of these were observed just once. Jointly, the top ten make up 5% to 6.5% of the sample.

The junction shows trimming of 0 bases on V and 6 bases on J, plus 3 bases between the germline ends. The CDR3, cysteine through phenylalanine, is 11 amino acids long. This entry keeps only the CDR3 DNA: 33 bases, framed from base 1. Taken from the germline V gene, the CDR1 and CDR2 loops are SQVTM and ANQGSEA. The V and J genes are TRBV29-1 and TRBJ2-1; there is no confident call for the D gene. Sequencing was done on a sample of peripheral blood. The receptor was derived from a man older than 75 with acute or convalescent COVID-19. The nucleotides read TGCAGCGTTGAAGATAGCAATGAGCAGTTCTTC. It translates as CSVEDSNEQFF.